Below, one TCR beta chain is given with its context. These data originate in a study of shared clonotypes between healthy human individuals. Terminally differentiated effector memory CD45RA+ cells were excluded by CCR7 positive selection of CD45RO-negative cells. The protocol was immunoSEQ multiplex PCR, while the TCRdb copy is restricted to in-frame clones and leaves out a portion. In the table there are around 1.9 million clones, around 93% of which are singletons. The CDR3 runs to 14 residues. With 1 base clipped from V and 4 bases from J, the junction kept 4 bases outside the gene matches. Per germline, CDR1 SEHNR and CDR2 FQNEAQ (reference sequence).

This clonotype was sampled from a young man in good health. Some clones in this sample may be carry-over from other donors' samples. Sequences were obtained from naive CD8+ T cells from PBMCs. V gene TRBV7-9 combines with J gene TRBJ2-7; 7 nucleotides agree with TRBD1. The CDR3 region has the DNA TGTGCCAGCAGCTTAGTACAGGGGCATTACGAGCAGTACTTC. It codes for CASSLVQGHYEQYF.